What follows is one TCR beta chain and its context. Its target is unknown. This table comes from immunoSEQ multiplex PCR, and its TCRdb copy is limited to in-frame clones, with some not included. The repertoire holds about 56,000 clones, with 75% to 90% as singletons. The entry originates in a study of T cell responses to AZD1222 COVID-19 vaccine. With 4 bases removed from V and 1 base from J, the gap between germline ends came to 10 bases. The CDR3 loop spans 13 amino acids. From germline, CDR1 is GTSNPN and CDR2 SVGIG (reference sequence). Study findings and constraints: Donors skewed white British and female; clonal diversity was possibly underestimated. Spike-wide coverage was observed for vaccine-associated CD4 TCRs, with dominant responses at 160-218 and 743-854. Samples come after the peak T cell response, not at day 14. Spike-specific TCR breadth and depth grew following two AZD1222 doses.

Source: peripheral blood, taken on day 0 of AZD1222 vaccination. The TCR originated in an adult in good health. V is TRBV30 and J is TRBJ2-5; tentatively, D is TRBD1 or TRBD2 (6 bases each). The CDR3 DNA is TGTGCCTGGAATGGGGGGCCCCAAGAGACCCAGTACTTC. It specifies CAWNGGPQETQYF.